Below are 32 T cell receptor beta chains sequenced from a single sample in a study of beta chain features in type 1 diabetes. The sequenced template was cDNA made from the entire isolated RNA. Clones were read by immunoSEQ multiplex PCR, and TCRdb kept only the in-frame ones, dropping some. The table records 240,000 or so clones, around 65% of them present only once. Sequenced material: naive CD4+ T cells from blood. These receptor sequences come from a man aged 25-45 years in good health.

Remarks on this clone: This same CDR3 is encoded by further DNA sequences in the sample. The V and J genes are TRBV9 and TRBJ2-1; D remains ambiguous. The germline V gene has CDR1 SGDLS and CDR2 YYNGEE. The CDR3 totals 11 residues. Trimming removed 0 bases from V and 8 bases from J, with 3 bases in between. In nucleotides, the CDR3 is TGTGCCAGCAGCGTAGAGGATGAGCAGTTCTTC. It yields the protein CASSVEDEQFF.

The chain carries TRBV6-1 and TRBJ2-1, with no clear D. CDR3 size: 18 residues. Germline V gene lookup returns CDR1 MNHNS and CDR2 SASEGT. With 1 base removed from V and 4 bases from J, the gap between germline ends came to 20 bases. CDR3 protein: CASSEGSIATSPYNEQFF. CDR3 DNA: TGTGCCAGCAGTGAAGGGTCGATAGCAACCTCCCCATACAATGAGCAGTTCTTC.

The rearrangement joins TRBV30 to TRBJ2-5, with D possibly TRBD2 on 6 matching bases. The CDR3 sequence is 13 residues long. Trimming took off 0 bases at V and 6 bases at J, with 11 bases between the two ends. Germline CDR1 reads GTSNPN; CDR2 reads SVGIG (reference sequence). In DNA form, the CDR3 reads TGTGCCTGGAGTGTTGGCGGGGCGAAGACCCAGTACTTC. It translates to CAWSVGGAKTQYF.

This clone came up a few times. The gene calls are TRBV12-5 and TRBJ2-5; TRBD2 matches at 10 bases. The germline CDR1 and CDR2 sequences are LGHNT and FRNRAP. V was clipped by 6 bases and J by 5 bases; unmatched bases: 15. CDR3 length: 17 residues. The CDR3 nucleotides read TGTGCTAGTGGCCTTAGGACTAGCGGTTCCAAGGTGGAGACCCAGTACTTC. Translated: CASGLRTSGSKVETQYF.

This sequence joins TRBV5-1 and TRBJ2-3, with 10 bases that match TRBD2. The trim removed 0 bases at V and 7 bases at J, leaving 5 bases unmatched. The CDR3 sequence is 15 residues long. Germline V gene lookup returns CDR1 SGHRS and CDR2 YFSETQ. The CDR3 region has the DNA TGCGCCAGCAGCTTGGAGGCTAGCGGGGGTAATACGCAGTATTTT. Encoded protein: CASSLEASGGNTQYF.

The chain has TRBV29-1 and TRBJ2-5; 11 bases agree with TRBD1. The CDR3 contains 13 residues. Germline V gene lookup returns CDR1 SQVTM and CDR2 ANQGSEA. The ends lost 7 bases at V and 4 bases at J; junction bases unmatched: 5. The CDR3: CSAEGTGGETQYF. In DNA form, the CDR3 reads TGCAGCGCCGAAGGGACAGGGGGAGAGACCCAGTACTTC.

This sequence joins TRBV30 and TRBJ1-1; 8 bases align to TRBD1. V was pared by 4 bases and J by 4 bases, with 11 bases of the junction left unmatched. Germline values: CDR1 GTSNPN, CDR2 SVGIG (reference sequence). The CDR3 totals 15 residues. For the CDR3, the DNA is TGTGCCTGGATTTTCACCAGGGGGCAAGGCACTGAAGCTTTCTTT. Protein sequence: CAWIFTRGQGTEAFF.

The chain recombines TRBV29-1 with TRBJ2-1; 7 bases agree with TRBD2. The V segment lost 7 bases and the J segment 2 bases; nucleotides outside the gene matches: 5. The CDR3 has 13 amino acids. CDR1 and CDR2 (germline): SQVTM, ANQGSEA. The CDR3 DNA reads TGCAGCGCCTCGGGACTAACCTACAATGAGCAGTTCTTC. Its protein product is CSASGLTYNEQFF.

Here the CDR3 reads CAWSEGGRMAFF. The CDR3 DNA is TGTGCCTGGAGTGAGGGAGGGCGAATGGCTTTCTTT. The gene calls are TRBV30 and TRBJ1-1, with D uncertain. Trimming pared 1 base from V and 11 bases from J, leaving 14 bases between. CDR1 is GTSNPN, CDR2 SVGIG, per germline (reference sequence). The CDR3 has 12 amino acids. The full variable domain, completed using reference TRBV30 and TRBJ1-1, is SQTIHQWPATLVQPVGSPLSLECTVEGTSNPNLYWYRQAAGRGLQLLFYSVGIGQISSEVPQNLSASRPQDRQFILSSKKLLLSDSGFYLCAWSEGGRMAFFGQGTRLTVV.

CDR3 coding DNA: TGTGCCAGCAGTGAACGTTATAGCAATCAGCCCCAGCATTTT. Residues: CASSERYSNQPQHF. The rearrangement joins TRBV25-1 to TRBJ1-5; D is ambiguous. V was pared by 2 bases and J by 0 bases, with 5 bases between. CDR3 length equals 14 residues. Germline V gene data show CDR1 as MGHDK and CDR2 as SYGVNS.

The chain has TRBV28 and TRBJ2-7; 11 bases fit TRBD1. The CDR3 totals 15 residues. CDR1 is MDHEN, CDR2 SYDVKM, per germline. Germline trimming cut 5 bases from V and 2 bases from J; bases unmatched to any gene: 5. This CDR3 reads CASSPRTGGPYEQYF. CDR3 nucleotide sequence: TGTGCCAGCAGTCCCCGGACAGGGGGCCCCTACGAGCAGTACTTC.

This clone was counted between two and nine times. The chain couples TRBV15 to TRBJ2-6, with TRBD1 as a possible D gene (6 bases). The CDR3 spans 17 residues. Germline V gene data show CDR1 as LNHNV and CDR2 as YYDKDF (reference sequence). V was pared by 0 bases and J by 2 bases, with 11 bases between. DNA for the CDR3: TGTGCCACCAGCAGAGAGGGGGCCGCGACTGGGGCCAACGTCCTGACTTTC. This sequence encodes CATSREGAATGANVLTF.

The chain combines TRBV28 with TRBJ2-3; D not certain. The CDR3 is made up of 14 amino acids. The ends were cut back, 3 bases at V and 5 bases at J, with 12 bases in the middle. Germline-derived CDR1 and CDR2 are MDHEN and SYDVKM. CDR3 nucleotide sequence: TGTGCCAGCAGTTTTCTTTCCCAAAGAGATACGCAGTATTTT. It is translated as CASSFLSQRDTQYF.

The J gene is TRBJ2-1, the V gene TRBV9, with 7 bases matching TRBD1. The CDR3 is 12 residues long. Per the germline V gene, CDR1 is SGDLS and CDR2 is YYNGEE. The junction had 2 bases not matched to a gene; V was cut back by 2 bases and J by 9 bases. The CDR3 DNA reads TGTGCCAGCAGCGTCCACAGGGGTGAGCAGTTCTTC. Translating gives CASSVHRGEQFF.

This clone was seen only a few times. This chain links TRBV29-1 with TRBJ2-2, with 9 bases fitting TRBD2. CDR3 length: 14 residues. After removal of 7 bases from V and 2 bases from J, the junction contained 5 bases not matched to a gene. Germline-derived CDR1 and CDR2 are SQVTM and ANQGSEA. CDR3 amino acids: CSAQTSGNTGELFF. In DNA form, the CDR3 reads TGCAGCGCCCAGACTAGCGGTAACACCGGGGAGCTGTTTTTT.

In its sample, this clone was seen a few times. The chain is built from TRBV28 and TRBJ2-1, with D unclear. CDR3 size: 12 residues. The V gene's germline CDR1 is MDHEN and CDR2 SYDVKM. V lost 2 bases to trimming and J lost 6 bases, with 5 bases between them. CDR3 DNA: TGTGCCAGCAGTTTAATGCGCAATGAGCAGTTCTTC. Translation: CASSLMRNEQFF. The full variable domain, with the rest looked up from reference TRBV28 and TRBJ2-1, is DVKVTQSSRYLVKRTGEKVFLECVQDMDHENMFWYRQDPGLGLRLIYFSYDVKMKEKGDIPEGYSVSREKKERFSLILESASTNQTSMYLCASSLMRNEQFFGPGTRLTVL.

The chain carries TRBV20-1 and TRBJ1-2, with D uncertain. V gave up 7 bases and J gave up 5 bases, with 5 bases separating them. The CDR3 is made up of 9 amino acids. Germline values: CDR1 DFQATT, CDR2 SNEGSKA (reference sequence). The CDR3 spells CSVGYGYTF. The CDR3 nucleotides read TGCAGTGTCGGGTATGGCTACACCTTC.

The chain links TRBV7-2 to TRBJ2-7; D is uncertain. Germline V gene data show CDR1 as SGHTA and CDR2 as FQGNSA. With 1 base removed from V and 0 bases from J, the gap between germline ends came to 10 bases. The CDR3 sequence is 15 residues long. In DNA form, the CDR3 reads TGTGCCAGCAGCTTAGACGCAGGAGCCTCCTACGAGCAGTACTTC. It encodes CASSLDAGASYEQYF. Based on the CDR3 plus reference TRBV7-2 and TRBJ2-7, the full variable domain is GAGVSQSPSNKVTEKGKDVELRCDPISGHTALYWYRQSLGQGLEFLIYFQGNSAPDKSGLPSDRFSAERTGGSVSTLTIQRTQQEDSAVYLCASSLDAGASYEQYFGPGTRLTVT.

This clone was seen a handful of times. V is TRBV6-5 and J is TRBJ2-4; D is perhaps TRBD1 or TRBD2 (5 bases each). Germline V gene lookup returns CDR1 MNHEY and CDR2 SVGAGI. This CDR3 region has 14 residues. V dropped 2 bases and J dropped 5 bases, with 10 bases sitting between them. The CDR3 loop reads CASSYESGQNIQYF. In DNA, the CDR3 is TGTGCCAGCAGTTACGAATCGGGACAAAACATTCAGTACTTC.

As regards this clone: The sample carries other DNA sequences with the same CDR3. V is TRBV29-1 and J is TRBJ2-5; D gene ambiguous. V gave up 6 bases and J gave up 2 bases, with 4 bases separating them. The germline V gene has CDR1 SQVTM and CDR2 ANQGSEA. The CDR3 runs to 10 residues. CDR3 region: CSVVQETQYF. For the CDR3, the DNA is TGCAGCGTGGTACAAGAGACCCAGTACTTC. Filled out from reference TRBV29-1 and TRBJ2-5, the complete variable domain reads SAVISQKPSRDICQRGTSLTIQCQVDSQVTMMFWYRQQPGQSLTLIATANQGSEATYESGFVIDKFPISRPNLTFSTLTVSNMSPEDSSIYLCSVVQETQYFGPGTRLLVL.

The V call is TRBV10-3, the J call TRBJ2-1; tentatively, D is TRBD1 (5 bases). The CDR3 runs 13 residues. Germline values: CDR1 ENHRY, CDR2 SYGVKD. Trimming shortened V by 8 bases and J by 7 bases, and 15 bases separated the two germline ends. The CDR3 protein is CAIGGGQENEQFF. In nucleotides, the CDR3 is TGTGCCATCGGCGGCGGACAAGAAAATGAGCAGTTCTTC.

This clone was counted once. Here the CDR3 reads CASSPNGQGVADTQYF. CDR3 bases: TGTGCCAGCTCACCCAACGGACAGGGAGTAGCAGATACGCAGTATTTT. This chain uses TRBV18 with TRBJ2-3; 8 bases agree with TRBD1. This CDR3 has 16 residues. Germline CDR1 and CDR2: KGHSH and LQKENI. The V gene end was trimmed by 3 bases and the J gene end by 4 bases; junction bases not matched to a gene: 9.

The V call is TRBV30, the J call TRBJ1-1; D remains ambiguous. There are 14 residues in the CDR3. Germline V gene lookup returns CDR1 GTSNPN and CDR2 SVGIG (reference sequence). V was shortened by 0 bases and J by 3 bases, with 11 bases between the two germline ends. In nucleotides, the CDR3 is TGTGCCTGGAGTGTTATCCGGGTTGACACTGAAGCTTTCTTT. Translated: CAWSVIRVDTEAFF. The full variable domain, with the rest looked up from reference TRBV30 and TRBJ1-1, is SQTIHQWPATLVQPVGSPLSLECTVEGTSNPNLYWYRQAAGRGLQLLFYSVGIGQISSEVPQNLSASRPQDRQFILSSKKLLLSDSGFYLCAWSVIRVDTEAFFGQGTRLTVV.

This chain joins TRBV30 and TRBJ2-7; the match to TRBD1 covers 8 bases. Germline CDR1 and CDR2: GTSNPN and SVGIG (reference sequence). This CDR3 is 13 amino acids long. After removal of 2 bases from V and 4 bases from J, the junction contained 4 bases not matched to a gene. The CDR3 coding sequence is TGTGCCTGGAGTCCAGGGGGCGCGTACGAGCAGTACTTC. The encoded protein is CAWSPGGAYEQYF.

The rearrangement uses TRBV20-1 and TRBJ2-5; D gene ambiguous. The CDR3 is 11 amino acids. Looked up from germline, CDR1 is DFQATT and CDR2 is SNEGSKA (reference sequence). Trimming took off 5 bases at V and 2 bases at J, with 6 bases between the two ends. The CDR3 coding sequence is TGCAGTGCTCCTATACAAGAGACCCAGTACTTC. Translation: CSAPIQETQYF.

The chain combines TRBV11-2 with TRBJ2-2, with D possibly being TRBD1 (5 bases). V shed 5 bases and J shed 13 bases, with 11 bases lying between them. Germline loops: CDR1 SGHAT, CDR2 FQNNGV. The CDR3 totals 11 residues. In nucleotides, the CDR3 is TGTGCCAGCAGCCCCAGGGTTGGGCTGTTTTTT. Residues: CASSPRVGLFF.

The rearrangement joins TRBV25-1 to TRBJ1-6; tentatively, D is TRBD1 (6 bases). The ends were cut back, 4 bases at V and 4 bases at J, with 11 bases in the middle. The CDR3 sequence is 15 residues long. Looked up from germline, CDR1 is MGHDK and CDR2 is SYGVNS. This CDR3 is CASSGEDRYNSPLHF. Written as DNA, the CDR3 is TGTGCCAGCAGTGGTGAGGACAGATATAATTCACCCCTCCACTTT.

The chain has TRBV7-9 and TRBJ2-7; no reliable D call. The V gene's germline CDR1 is SEHNR and CDR2 FQNEAQ (reference sequence). This CDR3 has 11 amino acids. V dropped 6 bases and J dropped 7 bases, with 10 bases sitting between them. Here the CDR3 reads CASSFRGEQYF. In nucleotides, the CDR3 is TGTGCCAGCAGTTTCAGAGGAGAGCAGTACTTC.

About this clone itself: This sample includes further DNA sequences coding for the same CDR3. The chain is built from TRBV15 and TRBJ2-7, with D perhaps matching TRBD2 (6 bases). The V end lost 3 bases, the J end lost 3 bases, and 6 bases lay between the germline ends. Germline CDR1 reads LNHNV; CDR2 reads YYDKDF (reference sequence). The CDR3 runs 12 residues. Here the CDR3 reads CATSRDYYEQYF. Written as DNA, the CDR3 is TGTGCCACCAGCAGGGACTACTACGAGCAGTACTTC.

This clone was counted only a few times. The V gene is TRBV4-3, the J gene TRBJ2-1, with a weak D call TRBD2 (6 bases). Trimming shortened V by 1 base and J by 1 base, and 8 bases separated the two germline ends. This CDR3 is built from 15 residues. Germline assignment: CDR1 LGHNA and CDR2 YSLEER. The CDR3 nucleotides read TGCGCCAGCAGCCAAGGAGGGACTTCCTACAATGAGCAGTTCTTC. Its translation: CASSQGGTSYNEQFF.

V gene TRBV7-2 combines with J gene TRBJ2-3; weak D call: TRBD2 (5 bases). The CDR3 consists of 13 residues. V was clipped by 2 bases and J by 6 bases, with 9 bases between them. The germline gives CDR1 SGHTA, CDR2 FQGNSA. The CDR3 is CASSLSLADTQYF. The CDR3 DNA is TGTGCCAGCAGCTTAAGCCTAGCCGATACGCAGTATTTT. Complete variable domain (other parts from reference TRBV7-2 and TRBJ2-3): GAGVSQSPSNKVTEKGKDVELRCDPISGHTALYWYRQSLGQGLEFLIYFQGNSAPDKSGLPSDRFSAERTGGSVSTLTIQRTQQEDSAVYLCASSLSLADTQYFGPGTRLTVL.

The chain employs TRBV29-1 and TRBJ2-5; D gene uncertain. V was cut by 5 bases and J by 4 bases, with 11 bases left in between. This CDR3 is 12 amino acids long. Germline lookup yields CDR1 SQVTM and CDR2 ANQGSEA. The CDR3 DNA follows: TGCAGCGTTTCCGCGGCCCCAGAGACCCAGTACTTC. The encoded protein is CSVSAAPETQYF.